The 21 T cell receptor beta chains below come from one sample, sequenced in a study of T cell repertoires in cytomegalovirus infection. Antigen specificity for these receptors is unknown. MiXCR, applied by TCRdb to the reads, yields one record per CDR3 protein. The repertoire includes approximately 910,000 distinct CDR3 sequences, less than 35% of them detected once, and over 12% sits in the top ten. The sequencing here drew on cultured CD8+ T cells from PBMCs, taken from culture after CMV antigen stimulation. The receptors were gathered from a human donor in good health (CMV status not recorded). Some clones in this sample may be carry-over from other donors' samples.

This chain links TRBV2 with TRBJ1-2; TRBD1 is a possible D gene (6 bases). The germline gives CDR1 SNHLY, CDR2 FYNNEI. Trimming took 5 bases from V and 8 from J, leaving 15 bases between them. The CDR3 extends over 13 amino acids. CDR3 nucleotides: TGTGCCAGCAGTCACCCCGAAGGGGGGGGCTACACCTTC. Translating gives CASSHPEGGGYTF.

With respect to this clonotype: With a much larger clone just one base away, this may be a read error. The V gene is TRBV7-9, the J gene TRBJ1-5; D not certain. CDR1 and CDR2 (germline): SEHNR, FQNEAQ (reference sequence). Deletions cut 1 base from V and 6 bases from J, with 16 bases between. The CDR3 is made up of 16 amino acids. CDR3 region: CASSLEAGRVAQPQHF. For the CDR3, the DNA is TGTGCCAGCAGCTTAGAGGCGGGCCGTGTGGCTCAGCCCCAGCATTTT.

The chain uses TRBV7-6 and TRBJ2-2; D is undetermined. V was trimmed by 4 bases and J by 5 bases, leaving 14 bases between them. The germline V gene encodes CDR1 SGHVS and CDR2 FNYEAQ. The CDR3 is 15 residues long. CDR3 coding DNA: TGTGCCAGCAGCTCCTATCCCGGTGGAACCGGGGAGCTGTTTTTT. As protein: CASSSYPGGTGELFF. The variable domain in full, with the rest retrieved from reference TRBV7-6 and TRBJ2-2, is GAGVSQSPRYKVTKRGQDVALRCDPISGHVSLYWYRQALGQGPEFLTYFNYEAQQDKSGLPNDRFSAERPEGSISTLTIQRTEQRDSAMYRCASSSYPGGTGELFFGEGSRLTVL.

The V call is TRBV7-9, the J call TRBJ1-1; D not certain. V lost 5 bases to trimming and J lost 3 bases, with 7 bases between them. The CDR3 is made up of 12 amino acids. Germline CDR1 and CDR2: SEHNR and FQNEAQ (reference sequence). CDR3 in DNA: TGTGCCAGCAGCCATATCGACACTGAAGCTTTCTTT. The encoded protein is CASSHIDTEAFF.

This clonotype has only a few counts. The chain employs TRBV19 and TRBJ1-5; 8 nucleotides agree with TRBD1. The junction had 2 bases not matched to a gene; V was cut back by 5 bases and J by 5 bases. The CDR3 sequence is 13 residues long. Per the germline V gene, CDR1 is LNHDA and CDR2 is SQIVND (reference sequence). The CDR3 region has the DNA TGTGCCAGTAGTCAGGGGGCTTATCAGCCCCAGCATTTT. Amino acids: CASSQGAYQPQHF.

The V gene is TRBV29-1, the J gene TRBJ1-2; 7 bases map to TRBD1. This CDR3 is built from 13 residues. Germline lookup yields CDR1 SQVTM and CDR2 ANQGSEA. Trimming took 6 bases from V and 0 from J; bases not matched to a gene: 4. The CDR3 DNA reads TGCAGCGTGGAGACAGGGACTAACTATGGCTACACCTTC. This encodes CSVETGTNYGYTF.

The J gene is TRBJ1-1, the V gene TRBV19; D possibly corresponds to TRBD1 (6 bases). The germline V gene encodes CDR1 LNHDA and CDR2 SQIVND (reference sequence). The CDR3 has 15 amino acids. Trimming cost V 6 bases and J 0 bases, with 14 bases left between them. The DNA of the CDR3 is TGTGCCAGTAGATTCAGGGGCGAATTGAACACTGAAGCTTTCTTT. It is translated as CASRFRGELNTEAFF.

The chain recombines TRBV7-2 with TRBJ2-1; D is undetermined. CDR1 and CDR2 (germline): SGHTA, FQGNSA. The CDR3 extends over 15 amino acids. The V and J ends lost 3 bases and 0 bases respectively, with 9 bases between them. This chain's CDR3 is CASSFGEFSYNEQFF. As DNA, the CDR3 is TGTGCCAGCAGCTTTGGTGAGTTCTCCTACAATGAGCAGTTCTTC.

This rearrangement joins TRBV2 to TRBJ2-1; 8 positions agree with TRBD1. V dropped 5 bases and J dropped 7; count of bases not matched to a gene: 7. CDR3 size: 14 residues. The germline CDR1 and CDR2 sequences are SNHLY and FYNNEI. Here the CDR3 reads CASSIRGQWNEQFF. In DNA form, the CDR3 reads TGTGCCAGCAGTATCAGGGGGCAGTGGAATGAGCAGTTCTTC.

In the case of this clonotype: At one boundary the junction diverges from the germline segment, which might be a read error. The genes are TRBV6-8 and TRBJ1-1; TRBD1 might be the D (6 bases). The CDR3 runs to 12 residues. The V gene's germline CDR1 is MNHGY and CDR2 SAAAGT. The CDR3 DNA is TGTGCCAGCAGTCCGGGACATTCTGAAGCTGTCTTT. Its protein is CASSPGHSEAVF.

This clonotype showed up just a few times. The genes are TRBV7-6 and TRBJ1-4, with D unclear. V lost 1 base, J lost 4 bases, and 16 bases lay in between. The CDR3 extends over 17 amino acids. CDR1 is SGHVS and CDR2 is FNYEAQ in the germline V gene. CDR3 region: CASSLGVPGTGNEKLFF. CDR3 coding DNA: TGTGCCAGCAGCTTAGGAGTCCCAGGAACGGGTAATGAAAAACTGTTTTTT.

This clonotype appeared a few times. The rearrangement links TRBV7-9 to TRBJ2-1, with D possibly being TRBD2 (5 bases). The V gene's germline CDR1 is SEHNR and CDR2 FQNEAQ (reference sequence). The CDR3 has 15 amino acids. V lost 3 bases and J 4 bases, leaving 13 bases between the germline ends. This CDR3 is CASSFGIYGYNEQFF. CDR3 DNA: TGTGCCAGCAGCTTCGGGATATACGGATACAATGAGCAGTTCTTC.

The chain links TRBV12-3 or TRBV12-4 to TRBJ1-5, with D unresolved. V dropped 2 bases and J dropped 2 bases, with 10 bases sitting between them. CDR3 size: 15 residues. CDR3 in amino acids: CASSLNDGGNQPQHF. Here the CDR3 DNA reads TGTGCCAGCAGTTTAAACGATGGGGGCAATCAGCCCCAGCATTTT.

The chain carries TRBV14 and TRBJ1-5; D unresolved. Trimming removed 1 base from V and 5 bases from J, with 6 bases in between. Germline loops: CDR1 SGHDN, CDR2 FVKESK. The CDR3 contains 13 residues. Here the CDR3 DNA reads TGTGCCAGCAGCCAAGGCAGGTATCAGCCCCAGCATTTT. Translation gives CASSQGRYQPQHF.

This clonotype came up a few times. J is TRBJ1-4 and V is TRBV12-5, with D perhaps TRBD1 (5 bases). CDR1 and CDR2 from the germline V gene are LGHNT and FRNRAP. Trimming stripped 4 bases from V and 12 bases from J, with 12 bases between. The CDR3 totals 12 residues. The CDR3 DNA follows: TGTGCTAGTGGTTATGGGGCTCAAGAACTGTTTTTT. It yields the protein CASGYGAQELFF. The whole variable domain, filled in from reference TRBV12-5 and TRBJ1-4, reads DARVTQTPRHKVTEMGQEVTMRCQPILGHNTVFWYRQTMMQGLELLAYFRNRAPLDDSGMPKDRFSAEMPDATLATLKIQPSEPRDSAVYFCASGYGAQELFFGSGTQLSVL.

The CDR3 region has the DNA TGTGCCAGCAGTGAAACGGGGGAGGGTAATCAGCCCCAGCATTTT. Its protein is CASSETGEGNQPQHF. V usage is TRBV6-1 and J usage is TRBJ1-5; perhaps TRBD1 as D (5 bases). The CDR3 contains 15 residues. In germline, CDR1 is MNHNS, CDR2 SASEGT. V lost 2 bases and J lost 4, with 12 bases in between.

The chain joins TRBV11-2 to TRBJ1-1; 7 bases map to TRBD1. CDR1 is SGHAT, CDR2 FQNNGV, per germline. With 3 bases clipped from V and 1 base from J, the junction kept 8 bases outside the gene matches. This CDR3 contains 16 residues. CDR3 nucleotide sequence: TGTGCCAGCAGCTTTTGGGTAGGGGGCGAGAACACTGAAGCTTTCTTT. As protein: CASSFWVGGENTEAFF.

The J gene is TRBJ1-1, the V gene TRBV28, with a weak D call TRBD1 (5 bases). Trimming removed 2 bases from V and 0 bases from J, with 10 bases in between. Germline V CDR1 and CDR2: MDHEN, SYDVKM. The length of the CDR3 is 15 residues. CDR3 sequence (DNA): TGTGCCAGCAGTTTACGTAAGGGGTTGAACACTGAAGCTTTCTTT. Protein product: CASSLRKGLNTEAFF.

This clonotype was detected only a few times. The chain employs TRBV6-2 or TRBV6-3 and TRBJ2-7, with TRBD2 matching 8 bases. V lost 5 bases to trimming and J lost 0 bases; unmatched junction nucleotides: 6. Per germline, CDR1 MNHEY and CDR2 SVGEGT. This CDR3 is built from 15 residues. DNA of the CDR3: TGTGCCAGCAGTGCTGTAGCGGGGAGCTCCTACGAGCAGTACGTC. It is translated as CASSAVAGSSYEQYV.

This rearrangement joins TRBV28 to TRBJ2-1, with D possibly matching TRBD1 (5 bases). Germline values: CDR1 MDHEN, CDR2 SYDVKM. This CDR3 spans 16 amino acids. The V and J ends lost 1 base and 6 bases respectively, with 16 bases between them. In nucleotides, the CDR3 is TGTGCCAGCAGTTTATTGGACATCTCTAGGAGCAATGAGCAGTTCTTC. Translated: CASSLLDISRSNEQFF. Full variable domain (remainder filled in from reference TRBV28 and TRBJ2-1): DVKVTQSSRYLVKRTGEKVFLECVQDMDHENMFWYRQDPGLGLRLIYFSYDVKMKEKGDIPEGYSVSREKKERFSLILESASTNQTSMYLCASSLLDISRSNEQFFGPGTRLTVL.

The genes are TRBV27 and TRBJ2-1; D gene ambiguous. Per germline, CDR1 MNHEY and CDR2 SMNVEV (reference sequence). The CDR3 spans 15 residues. V dropped 4 bases and J dropped 4 bases, with 14 bases sitting between them. In DNA form, the CDR3 reads TGTGCCAGCAGTTCTGCACTAATTAGGTACAATGAGCAGTTCTTC. This codes for CASSSALIRYNEQFF.